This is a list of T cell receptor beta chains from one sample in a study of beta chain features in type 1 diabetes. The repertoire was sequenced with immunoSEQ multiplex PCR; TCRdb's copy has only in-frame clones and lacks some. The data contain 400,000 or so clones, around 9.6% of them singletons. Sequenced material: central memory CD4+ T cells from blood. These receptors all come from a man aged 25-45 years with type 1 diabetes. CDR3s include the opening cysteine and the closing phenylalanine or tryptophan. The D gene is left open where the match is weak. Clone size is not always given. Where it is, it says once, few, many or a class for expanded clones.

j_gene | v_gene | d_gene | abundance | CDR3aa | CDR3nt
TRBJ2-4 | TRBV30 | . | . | CAQGLGNIQYF | TGTGCCCAGGGGTTGGGGAACATTCAGTACTTC
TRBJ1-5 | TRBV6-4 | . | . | CASSGGTVSNQPQHF | TGTGCCAGCAGTGGGGGGACCGTTAGCAATCAGCCCCAGCATTTT
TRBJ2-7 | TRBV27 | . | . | CASSLSHQMREQYF | TGTGCCAGCAGTTTATCACATCAGATGCGCGAGCAGTACTTC
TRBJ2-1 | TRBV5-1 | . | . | CATSGDTTYNEQFF | TGCGCCACCTCGGGGGACACAACGTACAATGAGCAGTTCTTC
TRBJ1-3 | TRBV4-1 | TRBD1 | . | CASSLRQGSGNTIYF | TGTGCCAGCAGCCTTAGACAGGGGTCGGGAAACACCATATATTTT
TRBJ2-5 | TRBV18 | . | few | CASSPKAGETQYF | TGTGCCAGCTCACCAAAGGCGGGGGAGACCCAGTACTTC
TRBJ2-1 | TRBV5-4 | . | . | CASSLPRTEQFF | TGTGCCAGCAGCTTGCCGAGAACAGAGCAGTTCTTC
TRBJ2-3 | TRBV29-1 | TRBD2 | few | CSGLEGGSGDTQYF | TGCAGCGGCCTAGAAGGCGGGAGTGGAGATACGCAGTATTTT
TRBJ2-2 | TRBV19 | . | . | CASTGGMNTGELFF | TGTGCCAGTACAGGCGGGATGAACACCGGGGAGCTGTTTTTT
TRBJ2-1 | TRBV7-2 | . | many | CASSPFDMLGGEQFF | TGTGCCAGCAGTCCCTTTGACATGCTCGGGGGTGAGCAGTTCTTC
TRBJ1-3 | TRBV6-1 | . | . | CASSFLTGSGNTIYF | TGTGCCAGCAGTTTTCTGACAGGCTCTGGAAACACCATATATTTT
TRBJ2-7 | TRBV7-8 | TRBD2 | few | CASSLAPSGRGEQYF | TGTGCCAGCAGCTTAGCCCCAAGCGGGAGGGGCGAGCAGTACTTC
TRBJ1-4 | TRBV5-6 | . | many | CASSWGTNTNEKLFF | TGTGCCAGCAGCTGGGGGACGAACACTAATGAAAAACTGTTTTTT
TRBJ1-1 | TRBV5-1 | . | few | CASSPMYGAGTEAFF | TGCGCCAGCTCTCCAATGTATGGGGCGGGAACTGAAGCTTTCTTT
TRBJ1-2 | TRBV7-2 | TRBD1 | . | CASSPGTGGYGYTF | TGTGCCAGCAGCCCAGGGACAGGGGGCTATGGCTACACCTTC
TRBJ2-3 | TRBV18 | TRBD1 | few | CASSPPDRGSGDTQYF | TGTGCCAGCTCACCGCCTGACAGGGGGTCAGGAGATACGCAGTATTTT
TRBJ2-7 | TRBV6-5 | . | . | CASSYSGGDSYEQYF | TGTGCCAGCAGTTACTCAGGAGGGGACTCCTACGAGCAGTACTTC
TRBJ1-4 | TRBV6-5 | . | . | CASSSRGTATNEKLFF | TGTGCCAGCAGTTCCCGGGGAACCGCAACTAATGAAAAACTGTTTTTT
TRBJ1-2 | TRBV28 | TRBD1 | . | CASSSGQMVRGYTF | TGTGCCAGCAGTTCGGGACAGATGGTTCGAGGCTACACCTTC
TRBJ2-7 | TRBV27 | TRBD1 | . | CASSLGTGFYEQYF | TGTGCCAGCAGTTTAGGGACAGGCTTCTACGAGCAGTACTTC
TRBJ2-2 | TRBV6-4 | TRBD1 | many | CASRQDRANTGELFF | TGTGCCAGCAGACAGGACAGGGCGAACACCGGGGAGCTGTTTTTT
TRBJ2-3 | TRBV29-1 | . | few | CSVEGGGDTQYF | TGCAGCGTTGAGGGTGGGGGAGATACGCAGTATTTT
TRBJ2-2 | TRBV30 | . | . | CAWSQGLETGELFF | TGTGCCTGGAGTCAAGGACTCGAAACCGGGGAGCTGTTTTTT
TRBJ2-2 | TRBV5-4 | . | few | CASSVTGVELFF | TGTGCCAGCAGCGTGACCGGGGTGGAGCTGTTTTTT
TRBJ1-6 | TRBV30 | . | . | CAWSGQVNSPLHF | TGTGCCTGGAGTGGACAGGTGAATTCACCCCTCCACTTT
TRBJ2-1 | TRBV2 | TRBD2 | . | CASTVGLAVGNEQFF | TGTGCCAGCACCGTCGGACTAGCGGTGGGGAATGAGCAGTTCTTC
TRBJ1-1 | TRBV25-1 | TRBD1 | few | CASSQGMNTEAFF | TGTGCCAGTTCACAGGGGATGAACACTGAAGCTTTCTTT
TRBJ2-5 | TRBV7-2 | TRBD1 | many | CASSPGTALEETQYF | TGTGCCAGCAGCCCCGGGACAGCACTAGAAGAGACCCAGTACTTC
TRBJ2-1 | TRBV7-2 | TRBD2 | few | CASSLRTSGAFEQFF | TGTGCCAGCAGCCTCAGGACTAGCGGGGCTTTCGAGCAGTTCTTC
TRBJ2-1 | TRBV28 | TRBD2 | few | CASGLSVLAGFGSYNEQFF | TGTGCCAGCGGCTTATCGGTACTAGCGGGGTTTGGGTCCTACAATGAGCAGTTCTTC
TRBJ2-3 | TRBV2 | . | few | CASSEALRGTDTQYF | TGTGCCAGCAGTGAAGCGCTTCGGGGTACAGATACGCAGTATTTT
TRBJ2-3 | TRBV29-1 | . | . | CSVPVGGRADTQYF | TGCAGCGTTCCAGTGGGTGGACGCGCGGATACGCAGTATTTT
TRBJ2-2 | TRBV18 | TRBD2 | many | CASSPPGLDVGELFF | TGTGCCAGCTCACCACCGGGACTAGATGTCGGGGAGCTGTTTTTT
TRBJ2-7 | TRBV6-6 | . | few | CASSYMQNSYEQYF | TGTGCCAGCAGTTACATGCAGAACTCCTACGAGCAGTACTTC
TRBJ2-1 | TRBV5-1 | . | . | CASSLDGQVSYNEQFF | TGCGCCAGCAGCTTGGATGGCCAGGTATCCTACAATGAGCAGTTCTTC
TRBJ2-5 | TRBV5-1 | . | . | CASSLRTDQETQYF | TGCGCCAGCAGCTTGAGGACCGACCAAGAGACCCAGTACTTC
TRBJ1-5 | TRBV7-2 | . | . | CASSLGTGNQPQHF | TGTGCCAGCAGCTTAGGGACAGGCAATCAGCCCCAGCATTTT
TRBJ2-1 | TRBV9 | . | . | CASSVDRGEQFF | TGTGCCAGCAGCGTAGATAGGGGGGAGCAGTTCTTC
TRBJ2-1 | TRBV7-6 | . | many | CASSLGPDNEQFF | TGTGCCAGCAGCTTAGGGCCAGACAATGAGCAGTTCTTC
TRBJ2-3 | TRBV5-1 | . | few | CASSLTRGGDTQYF | TGCGCCAGCAGCTTAACCAGGGGTGGAGATACGCAGTATTTT
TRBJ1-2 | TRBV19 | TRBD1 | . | CASTDGQGVRGYTF | TGTGCCAGTACCGATGGACAGGGAGTTAGAGGCTACACCTTC
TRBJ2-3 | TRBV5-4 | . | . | CASSPGGLATDTQYF | TGTGCCAGCAGCCCTGGGGGGCTAGCCACAGATACGCAGTATTTT
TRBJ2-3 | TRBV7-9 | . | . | CASSSGATDTQYF | TGTGCCAGCAGCTCCGGGGCCACAGATACGCAGTATTTT
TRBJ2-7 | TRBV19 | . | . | CASSKGGVVGEQYF | TGTGCCAGTAGTAAGGGGGGAGTAGTTGGCGAGCAGTACTTC